This is a list of T cell receptor beta chains from one sample in a study of blood T cell repertoires in COVID-19. Clones were sequenced by immunoSEQ multiplex PCR, and TCRdb holds only the in-frame ones, with some missing. The repertoire holds under 90,000 clones, with over 65% as singletons. Material: peripheral blood. These receptors were collected from a man between 45 and 60 years old with active or convalescent COVID-19. Each CDR3 is given with its conserved first and last residue. A D gene is named only where the DNA matches it firmly. For some rows the clone size is stated as once, few or many, or as a class when expanded; others skip it.

D gene: .
clone size: few
V gene: TRBV15
J gene: TRBJ1-5
CDR3 protein: CATGPGLNQPQHF
CDR3 DNA: TGTGCCACCGGGCCCGGCCTGAATCAGCCCCAGCATTTT

D gene: TRBD1
clone size: .
V gene: TRBV19
J gene: TRBJ2-7
CDR3 protein: CASSIKGQGAEQYF
CDR3 DNA: TGTGCCAGTAGTATCAAGGGACAGGGTGCCGAGCAGTACTTC

D gene: .
clone size: .
V gene: TRBV5-6
J gene: TRBJ2-1
CDR3 protein: CASSPIPAGEQFF
CDR3 DNA: TGTGCCAGCAGCCCAATTCCGGCCGGGGAGCAGTTCTTC

D gene: .
clone size: .
V gene: TRBV5-1
J gene: TRBJ1-1
CDR3 protein: CASREGGSPYTEAFF
CDR3 DNA: TGCGCCAGCAGGGAGGGAGGGTCCCCGTACACTGAAGCTTTCTTT

D gene: .
clone size: .
V gene: TRBV6-2/TRBV6-3
J gene: TRBJ2-3
CDR3 protein: CASSYSRGDTQYF
CDR3 DNA: TGTGCCAGCAGTTACTCCAGGGGAGATACGCAGTATTTT

D gene: .
clone size: .
V gene: TRBV21-1
J gene: TRBJ1-3
CDR3 protein: CASVGQDSGNTIYF
CDR3 DNA: TGTGCCAGCGTGGGACAGGACTCTGGAAACACCATATATTTT

D gene: .
clone size: .
V gene: TRBV10-2
J gene: TRBJ1-2
CDR3 protein: CASSESDPRDYGYTF
CDR3 DNA: TGCGCCAGCAGTGAGTCGGACCCCAGGGACTATGGCTACACCTTC

D gene: .
clone size: .
V gene: TRBV9
J gene: TRBJ1-3
CDR3 protein: CASSVTDSSGNTIYF
CDR3 DNA: TGTGCCAGCAGCGTAACCGACAGCTCTGGAAACACCATATATTTT

D gene: TRBD1
clone size: .
V gene: TRBV6-5
J gene: TRBJ1-6
CDR3 protein: CASSRDRKGSPLHF
CDR3 DNA: TGTGCCAGCAGTCGGGACAGGAAGGGTTCACCCCTCCACTTT

D gene: TRBD1
clone size: .
V gene: TRBV6-5
J gene: TRBJ1-2
CDR3 protein: CASRTGGNYGYTF
CDR3 DNA: TGTGCCAGCAGGACAGGGGGAAACTATGGCTACACCTTC

D gene: .
clone size: .
V gene: TRBV7-6
J gene: TRBJ1-1
CDR3 protein: CASSLPGMNTEAFF
CDR3 DNA: TGTGCCAGCAGCTTACCAGGGATGAACACTGAAGCTTTCTTT

D gene: .
clone size: .
V gene: TRBV3-1/TRBV3-2
J gene: TRBJ1-6
CDR3 protein: CASSLGGRDSPLHF
CDR3 DNA: TGTGCCAGCAGCCTAGGAGGACGTGATTCACCCCTCCACTTT

D gene: .
clone size: .
V gene: TRBV6-5
J gene: TRBJ2-3
CDR3 protein: CASSYSGLGVTDTQYF
CDR3 DNA: TGTGCCAGCAGTTACTCTGGCCTAGGAGTGACAGATACGCAGTATTTT

D gene: TRBD1
clone size: .
V gene: TRBV18
J gene: TRBJ1-2
CDR3 protein: CASSPAPTGADGYTF
CDR3 DNA: TGTGCCAGCTCACCCGCTCCGACAGGGGCGGATGGCTACACCTTC

D gene: .
clone size: few
V gene: TRBV12-3/TRBV12-4
J gene: TRBJ1-2
CDR3 protein: CASSGLYVYTF
CDR3 DNA: TGTGCCAGCAGTGGACTTTACGTCTACACCTTC

D gene: .
clone size: .
V gene: TRBV7-6
J gene: TRBJ2-3
CDR3 protein: CASSPMEVATDTQYF
CDR3 DNA: TGTGCCAGCAGCCCCATGGAGGTAGCCACAGATACGCAGTATTTT

D gene: TRBD1
clone size: .
V gene: TRBV19
J gene: TRBJ1-1
CDR3 protein: CASSIQGDTEAFF
CDR3 DNA: TGTGCCAGTAGTATACAGGGGGACACTGAAGCTTTCTTT

D gene: TRBD1
clone size: .
V gene: TRBV2
J gene: TRBJ2-7
CDR3 protein: CASSADRGEQYF
CDR3 DNA: TGTGCCAGCAGTGCGGACAGGGGCGAGCAGTACTTC

D gene: TRBD2
clone size: few
V gene: TRBV27
J gene: TRBJ2-1
CDR3 protein: CASSLTSAGNEQFF
CDR3 DNA: TGTGCCAGCAGTTTAACTAGCGCGGGGAATGAGCAGTTCTTC

D gene: .
clone size: .
V gene: TRBV3-1/TRBV3-2
J gene: TRBJ2-3
CDR3 protein: CASSRRLALRTQYF
CDR3 DNA: TGTGCCAGCAGCCGACGACTTGCCCTGAGGACGCAGTATTTT

D gene: .
clone size: .
V gene: TRBV6-5
J gene: TRBJ1-1
CDR3 protein: CASRGQNTEAFF
CDR3 DNA: TGTGCCAGCAGGGGACAGAACACTGAAGCTTTCTTT

D gene: TRBD1
clone size: .
V gene: TRBV5-1
J gene: TRBJ1-3
CDR3 protein: CASRRDRNSGNTIYF
CDR3 DNA: TGCGCCAGCAGGAGGGACAGGAACTCTGGAAACACCATATATTTT

D gene: .
clone size: .
V gene: TRBV20-1
J gene: TRBJ2-5
CDR3 protein: CSASVQETQYF
CDR3 DNA: TGCAGTGCTTCGGTCCAAGAGACCCAGTACTTC

D gene: .
clone size: .
V gene: TRBV27
J gene: TRBJ1-6
CDR3 protein: CASSLTYAAPLHF
CDR3 DNA: TGTGCCAGCAGTTTAACCTACGCGGCACCCCTCCACTTT

D gene: TRBD1
clone size: .
V gene: TRBV7-9
J gene: TRBJ1-2
CDR3 protein: CASSLAGTGDGYTF
CDR3 DNA: TGTGCCAGCAGCTTAGCCGGGACAGGGGATGGCTACACCTTC

D gene: .
clone size: .
V gene: TRBV11-1
J gene: TRBJ1-2
CDR3 protein: CASSLAPENYGYTF
CDR3 DNA: TGTGCCAGCAGCTTAGCGCCAGAAAACTATGGCTACACCTTC

D gene: TRBD1
clone size: .
V gene: TRBV5-8
J gene: TRBJ2-1
CDR3 protein: CASSLRQGTGEQFF
CDR3 DNA: TGTGCCAGCAGCTTAAGACAGGGCACAGGTGAGCAGTTCTTC

D gene: TRBD2
clone size: .
V gene: TRBV7-3
J gene: TRBJ2-3
CDR3 protein: CASSLAGGNTDTQYF
CDR3 DNA: TGTGCCAGCAGCTTAGCGGGGGGAAACACAGATACGCAGTATTTT

D gene: .
clone size: .
V gene: TRBV7-2
J gene: TRBJ2-1
CDR3 protein: CASSLAGGAGEQFF
CDR3 DNA: TGTGCCAGCAGCTTAGCGGGGGGGGCCGGAGAGCAGTTCTTC

D gene: TRBD2
clone size: .
V gene: TRBV11-3
J gene: TRBJ2-7
CDR3 protein: CASSRTSGGPSSYEQYF
CDR3 DNA: TGTGCCAGCAGCAGGACTAGCGGGGGCCCGAGCTCCTACGAGCAGTACTTC

D gene: TRBD1
clone size: .
V gene: TRBV24-1
J gene: TRBJ1-2
CDR3 protein: CATSDPGTGVGYTF
CDR3 DNA: TGTGCCACCAGTGACCCCGGGACAGGGGTTGGCTACACCTTC

D gene: .
clone size: .
V gene: TRBV12-3/TRBV12-4
J gene: TRBJ1-2
CDR3 protein: CASTQGRAFWGTF
CDR3 DNA: TGTGCCAGCACCCAAGGGAGGGCTTTCTGGGGCACCTTC

D gene: .
clone size: few
V gene: TRBV7-8
J gene: TRBJ1-5
CDR3 protein: CASQKAPQGQPQHF
CDR3 DNA: TGTGCCAGCCAAAAAGCGCCCCAGGGTCAGCCCCAGCATTTT

D gene: .
clone size: .
V gene: TRBV7-2
J gene: TRBJ2-5
CDR3 protein: CASSLGRQETQYF
CDR3 DNA: TGTGCCAGCAGCTTGGGGCGCCAAGAGACCCAGTACTTC

D gene: TRBD2
clone size: .
V gene: TRBV27
J gene: TRBJ2-2
CDR3 protein: CASSLISGPNTGELFF
CDR3 DNA: TGTGCCAGCAGTTTAATTAGCGGGCCGAACACCGGGGAGCTGTTTTTT

D gene: .
clone size: .
V gene: TRBV11-2
J gene: TRBJ2-3
CDR3 protein: CASSLATGASTDTQYF
CDR3 DNA: TGTGCCAGCAGCTTAGCTACAGGAGCTAGCACAGATACGCAGTATTTT

D gene: TRBD1
clone size: few
V gene: TRBV13
J gene: TRBJ1-5
CDR3 protein: CASSLRPGQGPQPQHF
CDR3 DNA: TGTGCCAGCAGCTTAAGACCGGGACAGGGGCCTCAGCCCCAGCATTTT